This T cell receptor beta chain was identified in a study of T cells in Graves' hyperthyroidism and ophthalmopathy. Per germline, CDR1 SEHNR and CDR2 FQNEAQ (reference sequence). The junction had 11 bases not matched to a gene; V was cut back by 5 bases and J by 6 bases. The CDR3 extends over 15 amino acids. At least ten counts were recorded for this clonotype. RNA transcripts yielded amplified TCR beta CDR3 regions. During a first-round RT-PCR of the TCR CDR3, the HTBI primer set was used. TCRdb reprocessed the multiplex PCR reads via MiXCR and lists one record per CDR3 protein. This table has hundreds of thousands of distinct CDR3 sequences, 38% appearing once.

This rearrangement joins TRBV7-9 to TRBJ2-7; 9 bases are shared with TRBD1. The receptor's source is a man aged 18 to 30 with Graves' hyperthyroidism. The sequenced material came from blood. This chain's CDR3 is CASSLGGQGMFEQYF. Here the CDR3 DNA reads TGTGCCAGCAGCCTAGGTGGACAGGGGATGTTCGAGCAGTACTTC.